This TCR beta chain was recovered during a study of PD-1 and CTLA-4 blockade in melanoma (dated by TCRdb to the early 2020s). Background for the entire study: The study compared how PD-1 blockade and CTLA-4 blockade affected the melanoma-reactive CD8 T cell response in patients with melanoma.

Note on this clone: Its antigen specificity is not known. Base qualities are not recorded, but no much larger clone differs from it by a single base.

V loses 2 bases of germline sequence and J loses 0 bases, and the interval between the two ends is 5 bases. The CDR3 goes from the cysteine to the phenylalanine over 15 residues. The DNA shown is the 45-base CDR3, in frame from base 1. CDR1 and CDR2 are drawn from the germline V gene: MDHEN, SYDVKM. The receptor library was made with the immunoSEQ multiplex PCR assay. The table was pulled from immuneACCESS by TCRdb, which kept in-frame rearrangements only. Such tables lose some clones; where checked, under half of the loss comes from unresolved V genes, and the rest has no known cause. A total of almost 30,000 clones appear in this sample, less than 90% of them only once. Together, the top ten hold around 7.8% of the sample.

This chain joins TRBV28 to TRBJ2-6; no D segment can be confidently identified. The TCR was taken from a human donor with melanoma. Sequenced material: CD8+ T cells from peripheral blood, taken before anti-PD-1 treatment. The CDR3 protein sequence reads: CASSLRGSGANVLTF. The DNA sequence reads TGTGCCAGCAGTTTACGCGGCTCTGGGGCCAACGTCCTGACTTTC.